The 10 T cell receptor beta chains listed next were all sequenced from one sample in a study of blood T cell repertoires in COVID-19. Sequencing used immunoSEQ multiplex PCR; TCRdb keeps in-frame clones, though not all of them. The table has about 290,000 clones, just under 85% seen once; the top ten hold around 4.2%. Sequences were obtained from peripheral blood. The source is a woman aged 45-59 years with active or convalescent COVID-19.

CDR3 sequence: CASSPTQGLAGWQTQYF. For the CDR3, the DNA is TGTGCCAGCAGTCCCACCCAGGGACTAGCGGGTTGGCAGACCCAGTACTTC. V usage is TRBV6-6 and J usage is TRBJ2-5; 12 bases line up with TRBD2. The CDR3 is 17 amino acids. Germline assignment: CDR1 MNHNY and CDR2 SVGAGI (reference sequence). The V and J ends lost 5 bases and 6 bases, in that order; junction bases with no gene match: 13.

The rearrangement joins TRBV7-2 to TRBJ2-3; 12 nucleotides match TRBD2. The trim removed 2 bases at V and 8 bases at J, leaving 8 bases unmatched. Germline CDR1 and CDR2: SGHTA and FQGNSA. This CDR3 is built from 16 residues. The CDR3 DNA reads as TGTGCCAGCAGCTTAAGGACTAGCGGGACGGTGGGTACGCAGTATTTT. It translates to CASSLRTSGTVGTQYF.

In regard to this clone: In the same sample, other DNA sequences code for this CDR3. The rearrangement links TRBV5-1 to TRBJ2-3; 7 bases match TRBD1. This CDR3 has 14 amino acids. The ends lost 0 bases at V and 3 bases at J; junction bases unmatched: 1. Looked up from germline, CDR1 is SGHRS and CDR2 is YFSETQ. CDR3 residues: CASSLDRGTDTQYF. The CDR3 nucleotides read TGCGCCAGCAGCTTGGACAGGGGTACAGATACGCAGTATTTT.

The chain uses TRBV18 and TRBJ2-5; 8 bases align to TRBD1. The V gene's germline CDR1 is KGHSH and CDR2 LQKENI. V lost 3 bases, J lost 4 bases, and 1 base stayed unmatched. This CDR3 spans 13 amino acids. This CDR3 reads CASSPDRAETQYF. The CDR3 nucleotides read TGTGCCAGCTCACCGGACAGGGCAGAGACCCAGTACTTC.

This chain connects TRBV28 to TRBJ1-6; maybe TRBD1 (5 bases). The CDR3 has 14 amino acids. Per germline, CDR1 MDHEN and CDR2 SYDVKM. V dropped 2 bases and J dropped 7 bases, with 9 bases sitting between them. The DNA of the CDR3 is TGTGCCAGCAGTTTAAGTAGGGGCAATTCACCCCTCCACTTT. It encodes CASSLSRGNSPLHF.

Only a few counts were recorded for this clone. The chain has TRBV19 and TRBJ2-4, with D possibly being TRBD2 (6 bases). The V end was cut by 4 bases, the J end by 6 bases, with 13 bases between. From germline, CDR1 is LNHDA and CDR2 SQIVND (reference sequence). This CDR3 comprises 14 residues. The CDR3 nucleotides read TGTGCCAGTAGTAACCCGGGAGCGGTAAACATTCAGTACTTC. As protein: CASSNPGAVNIQYF.

V usage is TRBV28 and J usage is TRBJ1-6; D perhaps matches TRBD1 (5 bases). Deletions cut 10 bases from V and 6 bases from J, with 19 bases between. Germline V lookup: CDR1 MDHEN, CDR2 SYDVKM. The CDR3 length is 15 residues. This CDR3 is CATQTGGTRNSPLHF. The CDR3 DNA reads TGTGCCACTCAAACCGGGGGAACACGTAATTCACCCCTCCACTTT.

The J gene is TRBJ2-1, the V gene TRBV9; unclear D gene. The germline V and J ends were trimmed by 0 bases and 8 bases, with 6 bases remaining between them. This CDR3 contains 12 residues. Germline V lookup: CDR1 SGDLS, CDR2 YYNGEE. The CDR3 sequence is CASSVGGYEQFF. The CDR3 coding sequence is TGTGCCAGCAGCGTAGGCGGTTATGAGCAGTTCTTC. The full variable domain, rest sourced from reference TRBV9 and TRBJ2-1, is DSGVTQTPKHLITATGQRVTLRCSPRSGDLSVYWYQQSLDQGLQFLIQYYNGEERAKGNILERFSAQQFPDLHSELNLSSLELGDSALYFCASSVGGYEQFFGPGTRLTVL.

This clone appeared a single time. One junction end does not reproduce the germline sequence, and a read error may be involved. V usage is TRBV2 and J usage is TRBJ2-3; possibly TRBD2 for D (5 bases). Germline CDR1 is SNHLY and CDR2 is FYNNEI. The CDR3 is 14 amino acids. The CDR3 reads CAIYQERSTDTQYF. The CDR3 nucleotides are TGCGCGATATACCAGGAGCGGAGCACAGATACGCAGTATTTT.

CDR3 sequence reads: CASSLHEAGEAFF. The DNA for the CDR3 is TGTGCCAGCAGCTTACACGAGGCGGGTGAAGCTTTCTTT. The chain links TRBV11-2 to TRBJ1-1; no clear D. V lost 2 bases and J 7 bases, leaving 11 bases between the germline ends. Germline V gives CDR1 SGHAT, CDR2 FQNNGV. CDR3 length: 13 amino acids.